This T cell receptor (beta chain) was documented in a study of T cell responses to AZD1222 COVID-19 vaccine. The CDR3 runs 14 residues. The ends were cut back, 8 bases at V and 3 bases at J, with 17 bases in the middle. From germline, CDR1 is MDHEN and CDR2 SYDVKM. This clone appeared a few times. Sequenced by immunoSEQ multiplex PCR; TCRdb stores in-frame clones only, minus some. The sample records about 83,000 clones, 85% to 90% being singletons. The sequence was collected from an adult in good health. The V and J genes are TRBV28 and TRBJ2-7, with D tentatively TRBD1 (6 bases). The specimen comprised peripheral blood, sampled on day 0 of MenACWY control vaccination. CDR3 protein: CASCITGSVYEQYF. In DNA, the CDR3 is TGTGCCAGCTGTATTACAGGGTCCGTCTACGAGCAGTACTTC.